This TCR beta chain was sequenced for a study of T-cell memory formation after mild COVID-19 (dated by TCRdb to 2020 to 2023). With respect to the entire study: Most TCR sequence clusters were specific to one of the two donors. Two young, previously healthy adult volunteers, one female and one male, were included in the cohort. Longitudinal TCRalpha and TCRbeta repertoire sequencing tracked T-cell clones expanding and contracting after mild COVID-19 in a couple of donors. The full study reports these points: Clones contracting from day 15 to 85 had balanced CD4/CD8 phenotypes, while a second wave expanding from day 15 to 37 was biased towards CD4+. Some responding clones were detected in pre-infection memory, suggesting pre-existing cross-reactive memory T cells joined the SARS-CoV-2 response. SARS-CoV-2 specificity was not confirmed for the second-wave clones peaking on day 37. Contracting CD4+ clones were located mainly in the CM and EM memory subsets, whereas CD8+ clones were found to be enriched in EMRA. The study included only a couple of mild cases, and larger cohorts that include severe cases with pre-infection samples were judged to be necessary.

This clonotype has at least ten counts. It lacks a known antigen. No much larger clone is present one base from it, and per-base qualities are unavailable. TCRdb lists the instrument as Illumina NovaSeq 6000. TCRalpha and TCRbeta cDNA libraries were built by 5'RACE with constant-segment primers, adding sample barcodes and unique molecular identifiers. Trizol reagent was used to extract RNA from every sample. Library amplification was performed in two PCR steps, and a second sample barcode and Illumina TruSeq adapters were introduced in the second step. Libraries were sequenced on an Illumina NovaSeq with 2 x 150 bp paired-end reads. As for the authors' bioinformatics: With migec v1.2.7, reads were demultiplexed and then collapsed into UMI-guided consensus sequences. With mixcr v2.1.11, UMI consensuses were aligned to TRA and TRB V and J templates and assembled into clonotypes. A clonotype was counted as expanded or contracted only when both edgeR and NoisET called the clonotype significant, with the noise models trained on biological replicates. edgeR calls used a false discovery rate-adjusted p below 0.01 and a log2 fold-change threshold of 1. As an exploratory analysis of dynamics, max-normalized trajectories of the 1000 most abundant clonotypes were examined with PCA combined with hierarchical clustering. Separately sequenced CD4+ and CD8+ repertoires were used to assign a CD4 or CD8 phenotype to each responding clone. The raw public data were reprocessed by TCRdb itself: fastp quality trimming at Q25, MiXCR clonotype calling, in-frame beta chains only. Entries that share a CDR3 protein sequence are merged under the most common genes and DNA. TCRdb, not the authors, supplied the V and J calls. The sample table contains roughly 250,000 distinct CDR3 sequences; only one count was recorded for about a sixth of them. Clones ranked in the top ten supply approximately 3.5% of the sample.

Ficoll-Paque density gradient centrifugation was the method used to isolate PBMCs. The CDR3 runs 13 residues from the cysteine to the phenylalanine. The entry retains the CDR3 DNA only, 39 bases that are in frame from base 1. CDR1 and CDR2 (SGHTA, FQGTGA) derive from the germline V gene. The V end loses 6 bases and the J end loses 5 bases, and a stretch of 12 bases separates them. The source of this sequence is a man aged 18 to 30 who had mild COVID-19 (a few samples of this study predate the infection). The sample titles of this study are shuffled in the database, so cell type and time point are left out; the donor was told from shared clones. The sample was PBMCs or a T cell subset sorted from them (not recorded which). The rearranged segments are TRBV7-3 and TRBJ2-3, with the D segment possibly TRBD1 or TRBD2, each aligning over 6 bases. DNA sequence: TGTGCCAGCAGTTCCGGGGGCGTAGATACGCAGTATTTT. Its protein reads: CASSSGGVDTQYF.